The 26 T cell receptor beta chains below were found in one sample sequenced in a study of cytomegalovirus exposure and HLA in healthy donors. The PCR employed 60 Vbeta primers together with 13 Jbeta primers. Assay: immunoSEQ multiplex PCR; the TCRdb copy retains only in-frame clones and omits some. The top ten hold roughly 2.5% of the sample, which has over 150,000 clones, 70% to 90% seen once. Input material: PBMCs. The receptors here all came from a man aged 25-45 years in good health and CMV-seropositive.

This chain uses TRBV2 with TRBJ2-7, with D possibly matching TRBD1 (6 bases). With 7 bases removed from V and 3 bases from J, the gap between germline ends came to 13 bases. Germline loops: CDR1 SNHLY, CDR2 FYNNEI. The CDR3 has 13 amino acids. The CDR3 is CASKDSANYEQYF. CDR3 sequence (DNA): TGTGCCAGCAAGGACAGCGCCAACTACGAGCAGTACTTC.

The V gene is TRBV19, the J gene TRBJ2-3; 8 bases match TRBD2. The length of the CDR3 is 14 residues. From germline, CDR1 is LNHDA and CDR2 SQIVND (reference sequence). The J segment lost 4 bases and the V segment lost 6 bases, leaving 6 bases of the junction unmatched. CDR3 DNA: TGTGCCAGTAGCTCAAGCGGGGGAGCAGATACGCAGTATTTT. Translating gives CASSSSGGADTQYF.

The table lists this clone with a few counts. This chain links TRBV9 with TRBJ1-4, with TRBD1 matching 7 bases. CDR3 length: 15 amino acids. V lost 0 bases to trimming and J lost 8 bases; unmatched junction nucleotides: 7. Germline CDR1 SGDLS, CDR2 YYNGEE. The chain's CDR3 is CASSVGGGGREKLFF. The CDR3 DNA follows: TGTGCCAGCAGCGTAGGAGGAGGGGGCAGGGAAAAACTGTTTTTT.

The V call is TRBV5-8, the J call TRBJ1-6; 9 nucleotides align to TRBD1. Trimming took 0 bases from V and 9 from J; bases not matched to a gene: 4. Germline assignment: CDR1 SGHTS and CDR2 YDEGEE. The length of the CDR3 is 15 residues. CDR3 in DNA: TGTGCCAGCAGCTTGGCGGACAGGGGAGCTTCACCCCTCCACTTT. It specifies CASSLADRGASPLHF.

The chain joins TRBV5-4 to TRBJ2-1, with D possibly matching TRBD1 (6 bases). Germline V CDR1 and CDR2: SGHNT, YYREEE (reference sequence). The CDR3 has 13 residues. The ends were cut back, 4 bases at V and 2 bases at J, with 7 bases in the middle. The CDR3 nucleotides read TGTGCCAGCAGCGACAGGACCTACAATGAGCAGTTCTTC. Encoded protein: CASSDRTYNEQFF.

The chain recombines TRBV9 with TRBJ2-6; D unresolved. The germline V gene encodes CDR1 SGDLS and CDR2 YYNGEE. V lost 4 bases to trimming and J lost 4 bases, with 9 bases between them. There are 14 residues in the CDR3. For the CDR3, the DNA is TGTGCCAGCAGCCCCCGTGTCGGGGCCAACGTCCTGACTTTC. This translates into CASSPRVGANVLTF.

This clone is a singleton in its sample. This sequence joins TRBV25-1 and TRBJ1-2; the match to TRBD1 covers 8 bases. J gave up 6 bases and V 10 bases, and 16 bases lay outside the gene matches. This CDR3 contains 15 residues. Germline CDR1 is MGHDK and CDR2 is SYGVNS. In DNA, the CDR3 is TGTGCCACCGCGGACAGGGAGGGCCTCGTTCATGGCTACACCTTC. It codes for CATADREGLVHGYTF.

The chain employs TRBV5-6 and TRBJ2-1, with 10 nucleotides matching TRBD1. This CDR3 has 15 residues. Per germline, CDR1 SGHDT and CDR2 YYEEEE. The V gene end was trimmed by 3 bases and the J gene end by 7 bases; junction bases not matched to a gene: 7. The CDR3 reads CASSSTGTGENEQFF. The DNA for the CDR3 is TGTGCCAGCAGCTCCACCGGGACAGGGGAAAATGAGCAGTTCTTC.

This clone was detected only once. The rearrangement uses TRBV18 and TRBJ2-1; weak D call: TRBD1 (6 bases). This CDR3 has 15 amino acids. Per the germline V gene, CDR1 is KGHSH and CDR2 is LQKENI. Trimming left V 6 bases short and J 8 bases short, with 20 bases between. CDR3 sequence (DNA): TGTGCCAGCTCTCCAGGGGCCTTAAAGGTCCATGAGCAGTTCTTC. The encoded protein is CASSPGALKVHEQFF.

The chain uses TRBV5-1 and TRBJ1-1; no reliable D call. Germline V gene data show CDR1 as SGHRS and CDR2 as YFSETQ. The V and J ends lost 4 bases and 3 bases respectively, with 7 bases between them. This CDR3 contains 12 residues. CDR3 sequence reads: CASSAEYTEAFF. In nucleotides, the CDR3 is TGCGCCAGCAGCGCGGAATACACTGAAGCTTTCTTT.

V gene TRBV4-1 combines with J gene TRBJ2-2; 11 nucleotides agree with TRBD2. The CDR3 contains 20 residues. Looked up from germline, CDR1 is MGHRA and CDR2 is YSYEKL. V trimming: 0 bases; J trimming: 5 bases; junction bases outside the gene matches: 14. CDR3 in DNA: TGCGCCAGCAGCCAAGAAGGCCCTAGCGGGAGGACAGTAAGGACCGGGGAGCTGTTTTTT. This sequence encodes CASSQEGPSGRTVRTGELFF.

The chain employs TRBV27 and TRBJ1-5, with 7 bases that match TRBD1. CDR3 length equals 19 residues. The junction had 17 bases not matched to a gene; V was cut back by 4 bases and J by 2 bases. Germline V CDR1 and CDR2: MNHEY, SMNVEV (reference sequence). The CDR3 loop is CASSSRYGRGASGNQPQHF. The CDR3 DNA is TGTGCCAGCAGTTCCCGCTACGGCAGGGGGGCTTCGGGCAATCAGCCCCAGCATTTT.

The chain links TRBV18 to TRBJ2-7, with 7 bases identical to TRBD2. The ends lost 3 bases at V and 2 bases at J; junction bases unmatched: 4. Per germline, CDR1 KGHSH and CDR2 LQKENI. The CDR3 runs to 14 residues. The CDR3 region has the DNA TGTGCCAGCTCACCGACTAGCTTCCCCTACGAGCAGTACGTC. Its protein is CASSPTSFPYEQYV.

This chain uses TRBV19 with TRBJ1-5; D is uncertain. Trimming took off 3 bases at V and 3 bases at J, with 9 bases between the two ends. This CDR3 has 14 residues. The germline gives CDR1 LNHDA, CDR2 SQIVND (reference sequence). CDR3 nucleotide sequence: TGTGCCAGTAGTATTGGACTGCTCAATCAGCCCCAGCATTTT. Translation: CASSIGLLNQPQHF. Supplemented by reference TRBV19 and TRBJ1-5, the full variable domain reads DGGITQSPKYLFRKEGQNVTLSCEQNLNHDAMYWYRQDPGQGLRLIYYSQIVNDFQKGDIAEGYSVSREKKESFPLTVTSAQKNPTAFYLCASSIGLLNQPQHFGDGTRLSIL.

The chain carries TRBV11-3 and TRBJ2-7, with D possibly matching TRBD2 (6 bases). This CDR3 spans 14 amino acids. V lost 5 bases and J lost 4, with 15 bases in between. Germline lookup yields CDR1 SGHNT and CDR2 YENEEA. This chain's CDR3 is CASSLVGSHYEQYV. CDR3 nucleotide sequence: TGTGCCAGCAGCCTAGTCGGGAGTCATTACGAGCAGTACGTC.

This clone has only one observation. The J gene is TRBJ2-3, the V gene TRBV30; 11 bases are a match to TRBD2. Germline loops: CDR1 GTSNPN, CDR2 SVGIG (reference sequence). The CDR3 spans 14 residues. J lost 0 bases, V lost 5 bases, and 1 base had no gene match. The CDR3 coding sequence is TGTGCCTGGGGGACTAGCGGTAGCACAGATACGCAGTATTTT. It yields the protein CAWGTSGSTDTQYF.

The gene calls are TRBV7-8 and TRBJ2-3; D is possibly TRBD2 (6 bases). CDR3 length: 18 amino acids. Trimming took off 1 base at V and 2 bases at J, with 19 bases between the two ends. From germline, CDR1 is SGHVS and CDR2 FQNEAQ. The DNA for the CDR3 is TGTGCCAGCAGCTTAGGAGGGTCATCGGGCGGGACCACAGATACGCAGTATTTT. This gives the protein CASSLGGSSGGTTDTQYF.

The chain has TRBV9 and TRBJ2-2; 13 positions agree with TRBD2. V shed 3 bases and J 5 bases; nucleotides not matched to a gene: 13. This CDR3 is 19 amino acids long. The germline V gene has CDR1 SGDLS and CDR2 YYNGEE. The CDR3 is CASSASRTSGSMGTGELFF. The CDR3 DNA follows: TGTGCCAGCAGCGCCTCTCGGACTAGCGGGAGTATGGGGACCGGGGAGCTGTTTTTT.

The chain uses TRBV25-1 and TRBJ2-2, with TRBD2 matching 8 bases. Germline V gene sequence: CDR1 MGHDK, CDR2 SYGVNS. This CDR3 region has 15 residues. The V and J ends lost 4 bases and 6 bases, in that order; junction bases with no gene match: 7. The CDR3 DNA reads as TGTGCCAGCAGTGTTAGCGGGAAAGGTCCCGGGGAGCTGTTTTTT. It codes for CASSVSGKGPGELFF.

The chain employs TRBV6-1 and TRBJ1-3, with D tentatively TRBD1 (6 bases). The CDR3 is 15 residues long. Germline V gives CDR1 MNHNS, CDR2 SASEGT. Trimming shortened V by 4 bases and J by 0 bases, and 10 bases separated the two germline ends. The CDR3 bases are TGTGCCAGCAGTGTAACAGGGTCCTCTGGAAACACCATATATTTT. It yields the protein CASSVTGSSGNTIYF.

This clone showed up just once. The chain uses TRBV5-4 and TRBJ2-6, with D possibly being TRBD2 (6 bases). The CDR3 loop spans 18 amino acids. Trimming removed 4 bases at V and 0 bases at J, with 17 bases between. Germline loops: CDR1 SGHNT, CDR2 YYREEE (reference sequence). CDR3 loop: CASSRVLAAPSGANVLTF. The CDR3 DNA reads TGTGCCAGCAGCCGCGTATTAGCGGCCCCCTCTGGGGCCAACGTCCTGACTTTC.

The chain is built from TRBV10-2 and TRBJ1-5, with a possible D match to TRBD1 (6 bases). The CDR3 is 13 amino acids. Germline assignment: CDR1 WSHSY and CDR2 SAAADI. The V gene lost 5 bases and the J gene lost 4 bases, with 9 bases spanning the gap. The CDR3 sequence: CASSYQGNQPQHF. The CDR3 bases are TGCGCCAGCAGTTACCAGGGGAATCAGCCCCAGCATTTT.

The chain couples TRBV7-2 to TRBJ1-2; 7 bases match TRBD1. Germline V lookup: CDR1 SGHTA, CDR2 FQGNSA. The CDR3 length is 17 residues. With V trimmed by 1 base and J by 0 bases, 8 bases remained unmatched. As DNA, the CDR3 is TGTGCCAGCAGCTTAGGGGGAACCGGACAGGCTAACTATGGCTACACCTTC. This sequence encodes CASSLGGTGQANYGYTF.

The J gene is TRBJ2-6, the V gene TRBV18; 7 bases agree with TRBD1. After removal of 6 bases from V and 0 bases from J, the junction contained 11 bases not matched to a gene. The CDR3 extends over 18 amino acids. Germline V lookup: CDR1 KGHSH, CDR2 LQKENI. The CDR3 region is CASSSRGTDDSGANVLTF. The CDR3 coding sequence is TGTGCCAGCTCCTCTCGAGGGACAGACGACTCTGGGGCCAACGTCCTGACTTTC. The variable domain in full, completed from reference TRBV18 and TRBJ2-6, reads NAGVMQNPRHLVRRRGQEARLRCSPMKGHSHVYWYRQLPEEGLKFMVYLQKENIIDESGMPKERFSAEFPKEGPSILRIQQVVRGDSAAYFCASSSRGTDDSGANVLTFGAGSRLTVL.

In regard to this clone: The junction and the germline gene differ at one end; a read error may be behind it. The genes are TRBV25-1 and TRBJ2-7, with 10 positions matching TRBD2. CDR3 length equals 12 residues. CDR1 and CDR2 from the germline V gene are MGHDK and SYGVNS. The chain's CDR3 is CASSDPASGSLF. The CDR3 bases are TGTGCCAGCAGTGATCCTGCTAGCGGGAGTCTCTTC.

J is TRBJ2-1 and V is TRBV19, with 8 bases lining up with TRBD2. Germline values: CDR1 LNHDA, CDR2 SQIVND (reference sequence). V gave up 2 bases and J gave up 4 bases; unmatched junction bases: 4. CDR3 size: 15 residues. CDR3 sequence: CASSILTSGYNEQFF. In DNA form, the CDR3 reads TGTGCCAGTAGTATACTAACTAGCGGATACAATGAGCAGTTCTTC.